A single sample is the source of the 20 T cell receptor beta chains below, sequenced in a study of read filtering for tumor transcriptome and immune sequencing. Molecular barcoded adaptors covering alpha/delta and beta/gamma chains were used on 400 ng RNA. TCRdb reprocessed the reads with MiXCR, giving one entry per CDR3 protein. The top ten clones hold roughly 15% of a sample with about 48,000 distinct CDR3 sequences, roughly 19% of them seen once. Sequencing input: a population of CD138-negative cells sorted from bone marrow. These receptors were taken from a donor aged 40 or over with multiple myeloma.

This clonotype has just a few counts. V and J are TRBV4-1 and TRBJ2-1, with a possible D match to TRBD1 (6 bases). This CDR3 is 15 amino acids long. The germline V gene has CDR1 MGHRA and CDR2 YSYEKL. Trimming removed 0 bases at V and 13 bases at J, with 19 bases between. The CDR3, as DNA: TGCGCCAGCAGCCAAGATAATACCAGGGGACCCGGCCAGTTCTTC. Translation: CASSQDNTRGPGQFF.

The table lists this clonotype with many counts. The chain links TRBV29-1 to TRBJ1-1; TRBD1 is a possible D gene (6 bases). The CDR3 totals 13 residues. Trimming took 3 bases from V and 4 from J, leaving 12 bases between them. CDR1 and CDR2 (germline): SQVTM, ANQGSEA. The CDR3 spells CSVDTGLGTEAFF. CDR3 nucleotides: TGCAGCGTTGATACAGGGTTGGGCACTGAAGCTTTCTTT.

This clonotype came up a few times. This chain links TRBV7-9 with TRBJ2-7, with D unclear. Per germline, CDR1 SEHNR and CDR2 FQNEAQ (reference sequence). V gave up 1 base and J gave up 3 bases, with 13 bases separating them. This CDR3 is 15 amino acids long. CDR3 protein: CASSLVSERYYEQYF. The CDR3 nucleotides are TGTGCCAGCAGCTTAGTAAGCGAGAGGTACTACGAGCAGTACTTC.

This clonotype was counted ten times or more. A junction boundary mismatches the germline segment, possibly from a read error. This chain links TRBV7-8 with TRBJ1-4, with 9 bases aligning to TRBD1. The CDR3 has 15 residues. Looked up from germline, CDR1 is SGHVS and CDR2 is FQNEAQ. The CDR3 coding sequence is TGTGCCAGCAGCTTAGCGGGGACAGGGAGTGAAAAACTGATTTTT. This gives the protein CASSLAGTGSEKLIF.

This clonotype was seen ten or more times. DNA for the CDR3: TGCAGCGTTGAGGCAGGGGTGAACACCGGGGAGCTGTTTTTT. Protein product: CSVEAGVNTGELFF. This chain joins TRBV29-1 and TRBJ2-2; tentatively, D is TRBD1 (6 bases). V lost 3 bases and J 1 base, leaving 9 bases between the germline ends. Germline CDR1 reads SQVTM; CDR2 reads ANQGSEA. The CDR3 totals 14 residues.

This clonotype was seen many times. Here the CDR3 DNA reads TGTGCCAGCAGCCCGCGGACAGCGAACACCGGGGAGCTGTTTTTT. Translating gives CASSPRTANTGELFF. The chain links TRBV9 to TRBJ2-2; tentatively, D is TRBD1 (6 bases). Germline values: CDR1 SGDLS, CDR2 YYNGEE. The CDR3 is 15 residues long. The V and J ends lost 4 bases and 0 bases respectively, with 10 bases between them.

This clonotype was detected ten times or more. A junction end diverges from the germline sequence, so it may reflect a read error. The chain joins TRBV29-1 to TRBJ1-1; no definite D call. The germline CDR1 and CDR2 sequences are SQVTM and ANQGSEA. This CDR3 region has 12 residues. CDR3 nucleotides: TGCAGCGTAGCAACCCATCCGGACGAGCTGGGGTTT. Translated: CSVATHPDELGF.

This clonotype appeared many times. The gene calls are TRBV20-1 and TRBJ1-5, with 8 bases lining up with TRBD1. CDR1 is DFQATT and CDR2 is SNEGSKA in the germline V gene (reference sequence). J was trimmed by 3 bases and V by 5 bases; bases with no gene match: 18. The length of the CDR3 is 18 residues. CDR3 in DNA: TGCAGTGCTCCAATCCCGAGTGCAGGGGGCGGCATCAATCAGCCCCAGCATTTT. This codes for CSAPIPSAGGGINQPQHF.

This clonotype showed up just a few times. The J gene is TRBJ2-7, the V gene TRBV30; tentatively, D is TRBD2 (5 bases). Germline V gene data show CDR1 as GTSNPN and CDR2 as SVGIG (reference sequence). There are 12 residues in the CDR3. Trimming left V 3 bases short and J 8 bases short, with 14 bases between. The CDR3 sequence is CAWRAGGSKQYF. The CDR3 DNA sequence: TGTGCCTGGAGGGCCGGAGGTTCGAAGCAGTACTTC.

This clonotype has at least ten counts. The CDR3 is CASSLAASNTGELFF. The CDR3, as DNA: TGCGCCAGCAGCTTAGCAGCCTCGAACACCGGGGAGCTGTTTTTT. The chain employs TRBV5-1 and TRBJ2-2; the D is unclear. Trimming left V 2 bases short and J 0 bases short, with 8 bases between. CDR1 SGHRS and CDR2 YFSETQ come from the germline V gene. The CDR3 contains 15 residues.

This clonotype has more than one count but fewer than ten. The chain's CDR3 is CASSLDEGRAETQYF. The CDR3 bases are TGTGCCAGCAGCTTAGATGAGGGGAGGGCAGAGACCCAGTACTTC. V is TRBV11-2 and J is TRBJ2-5; 7 bases are a match to TRBD2. The ends lost 0 bases at V and 4 bases at J; junction bases unmatched: 5. This CDR3 comprises 15 residues. Germline V lookup: CDR1 SGHAT, CDR2 FQNNGV.

A single count supports this clonotype. This could be a read error, since a much larger clone is one nucleotide away. J is TRBJ2-6 and V is TRBV24-1; TRBD1 is a possible D gene (6 bases). Germline V gives CDR1 KGHDR, CDR2 SFDVKD. The CDR3 consists of 16 residues. The CDR3 DNA sequence: TGTGCCAGCAGTGGGCGAGGGGGCTCTGGGGCCAACGTCCTGACTTTC. Amino acids: CASSGRGGSGANVLTF.

The chain has TRBV10-3 and TRBJ1-2; D is perhaps TRBD1 (5 bases). Germline V CDR1 and CDR2: ENHRY, SYGVKD. This CDR3 is built from 12 residues. V was cut by 3 bases and J by 7 bases, with 9 bases left in between. CDR3 bases: TGTGCCATCAGTGAAGTAGGGGCTGGCTACACCTTC. It translates to CAISEVGAGYTF.

This clonotype was picked up many times. This rearrangement joins TRBV5-1 to TRBJ2-6, with D perhaps TRBD1 or TRBD2 (5 bases each). V gave up 3 bases and J gave up 0 bases, with 28 bases separating them. CDR1 and CDR2 from the germline V gene are SGHRS and YFSETQ. The CDR3 is 22 amino acids. Here the CDR3 DNA reads TGCGCCAGCAGCTCGGGTTATAGGATTGAGGGGCAGACGCGCTCTGGGGCCAACGTCCTGACTTTC. Encoded protein: CASSSGYRIEGQTRSGANVLTF. Combining the CDR3 with reference TRBV5-1 and TRBJ2-6 gives the whole variable domain KAGVTQTPRYLIKTRGQQVTLSCSPISGHRSVSWYQQTPGQGLQFLFEYFSETQRNKGNFPGRFSGRQFSNSRSEMNVSTLELGDSALYLCASSSGYRIEGQTRSGANVLTFGAGSRLTVL.

Only a few counts were recorded for this clonotype. The V gene is TRBV7-2, the J gene TRBJ2-5; a weak D match, TRBD2 (8 bases). The CDR3 runs 16 residues. The V end lost 2 bases, the J end lost 6 bases, and 19 bases lay between the germline ends. Per germline, CDR1 SGHTA and CDR2 FQGNSA. CDR3 loop: CASSLRDSGSGKTQYF. In nucleotides, the CDR3 is TGTGCCAGCAGCTTAAGGGACAGCGGGAGCGGGAAGACCCAGTACTTC.

Comments on this clonotype: A much more abundant neighbour one base away suggests this may be a read error. The V call is TRBV20-1, the J call TRBJ2-4; D may be TRBD2 (5 bases). The germline gives CDR1 DFQATT, CDR2 SNEGSKA (reference sequence). The CDR3 is made up of 15 amino acids. CDR3 loop: CSARASGLAENIQYF. The CDR3 DNA reads as TGCAGTGCTAGAGCTTCGGGTCTAGCCGAAAACATTCAGTACTTC.

This clonotype was counted many times. Here the CDR3 reads CASSSGASTDTQYF. Here the CDR3 DNA reads TGTGCCAGCAGTTCGGGTGCTAGCACAGATACGCAGTATTTT. The chain joins TRBV6-5 to TRBJ2-3; no firm D call. The CDR3 runs 14 residues. The germline CDR1 and CDR2 sequences are MNHEY and SVGAGI. V shed 4 bases and J shed 0 bases, with 8 bases lying between them.

This clonotype was observed at least ten times. A read error may be the cause here, since a much bigger clone is one base away. This chain uses TRBV12-5 with TRBJ2-2, with 8 bases matching TRBD1. V dropped 2 bases and J dropped 2; count of bases not matched to a gene: 4. CDR1 is LGHNT and CDR2 is FRNRAP in the germline V gene. The CDR3 has 16 residues. This CDR3 is CASGLFRGLNTGELFF. CDR3 coding DNA: TGTGCTAGTGGTTTGTTCAGGGGGCTAAACACCGGGGAGCTGTTTTTT.

Many counts were recorded for this clonotype. One junction end disagrees with the germline gene, perhaps due to a read error. The rearrangement joins TRBV9 to TRBJ2-1, with 7 bases identical to TRBD2. The CDR3 is 16 amino acids. The germline V gene encodes CDR1 SGDLS and CDR2 YYNGEE. This CDR3 is CASSPRGGREDNEQSF. The CDR3 region has the DNA TGTGCCAGCAGCCCCCGGGGCGGGAGAGAGGACAATGAGCAGTCCTTC.

This clonotype appeared a single time. Possible read error: a much larger clone is one base away. In nucleotides, the CDR3 is TGTGCCAGCAGCTCCCCGGGACTGAGGTACCAAGAGACCCAGTGCTTC. Amino acid sequence: CASSSPGLRYQETQCF. The V and J genes are TRBV7-9 and TRBJ2-5; a possible D gene is TRBD2 (6 bases). The CDR3 length is 16 residues. Germline CDR1 and CDR2: SEHNR and FQNEAQ (reference sequence).